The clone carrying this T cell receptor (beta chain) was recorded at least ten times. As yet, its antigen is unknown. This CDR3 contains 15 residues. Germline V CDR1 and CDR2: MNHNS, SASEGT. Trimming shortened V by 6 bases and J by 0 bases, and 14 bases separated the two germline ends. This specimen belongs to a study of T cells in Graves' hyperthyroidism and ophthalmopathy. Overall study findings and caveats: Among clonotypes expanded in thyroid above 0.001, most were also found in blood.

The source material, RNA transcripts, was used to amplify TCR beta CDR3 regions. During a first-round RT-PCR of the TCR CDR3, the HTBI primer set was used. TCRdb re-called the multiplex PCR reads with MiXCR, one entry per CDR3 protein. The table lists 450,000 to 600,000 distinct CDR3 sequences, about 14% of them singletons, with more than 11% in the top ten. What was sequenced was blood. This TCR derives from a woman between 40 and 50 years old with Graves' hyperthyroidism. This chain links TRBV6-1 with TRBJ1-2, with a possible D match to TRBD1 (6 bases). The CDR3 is CASREQGLANYGYTF. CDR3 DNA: TGTGCCAGCAGGGAACAGGGTTTAGCTAACTATGGCTACACCTTC.